One sample yielded the 17 T cell receptor beta chains listed below, sequenced in a study of immune evolution from preneoplasia to lung adenocarcinoma (dated by TCRdb to the early 2020s). The library was produced with the immunoSEQ multiplex PCR assay. What TCRdb holds here is the immuneACCESS table cut down to in-frame rearrangements. Part of the clones is not present; checked against another copy, under half of the missing clones reflect an unresolved V gene, and the others are unexplained. The sample table shows under 45,000 clones, and approximately 79% are seen once. The biggest ten clones account for roughly 4.7% of the sample. Sequencing was carried out using FFPE invasive lung adenocarcinoma tissue. In light of the paper, this sample's cell subset or site label describes: frankly invasive lung adenocarcinoma (ADC). Every receptor here comes from a person between 60 and 69 years old with lung adenocarcinoma.

The chain has TRBV4-2 and TRBJ2-3; 8 positions agree with TRBD2. Germline CDR1 is LGHNA and CDR2 is YNFKEQ. The CDR3 has 18 residues. The trim removed 1 base at V and 6 bases at J, leaving 15 bases unmatched. CDR3 region: CASSQGLLTGGPYDTQYF. The CDR3 DNA reads TGTGCCAGCAGCCAAGGGTTGCTTACGGGAGGGCCGTACGATACGCAGTATTTT.

V and J are TRBV4-1 and TRBJ1-1; 10 bases match TRBD1. This CDR3 region has 16 residues. V was pared by 4 bases and J by 8 bases, with 13 bases of the junction left unmatched. The germline CDR1 and CDR2 sequences are MGHRA and YSYEKL. As DNA, the CDR3 is TGCGCCAGCAGCCTAGCCGGGGGGACAGGGGATAGGGAAGCTTTCTTT. This translates into CASSLAGGTGDREAFF.

The chain couples TRBV2 to TRBJ1-5; no reliable D call. V lost 2 bases and J lost 4, with 12 bases in between. The CDR3 spans 15 residues. Germline V gene data show CDR1 as SNHLY and CDR2 as FYNNEI. CDR3 nucleotides: TGTGCCAGCAGTGAATACTTGGCGTTTAATCAGCCCCAGCATTTT. It specifies CASSEYLAFNQPQHF.

The genes are TRBV11-3 and TRBJ1-2; D is uncertain. The CDR3 is 12 residues long. CDR1 and CDR2 from the germline V gene are SGHNT and YENEEA. V was clipped by 6 bases and J by 3 bases, with 8 bases between them. For the CDR3, the DNA is TGTGCCAGCAGTCAGAGGGACTATGGCTACACCTTC. Its translation is CASSQRDYGYTF.

By share, this clone counts as medium-sized. The rearrangement uses TRBV14 and TRBJ2-3, with D maybe TRBD1 (5 bases). This CDR3 spans 15 amino acids. The germline CDR1 and CDR2 sequences are SGHDN and FVKESK. Trimming cost V 3 bases and J 3 bases, with 13 bases left between them. The CDR3 loop is CASSHPQGMTDTQYF. For the CDR3, the DNA is TGTGCCAGCAGCCACCCCCAGGGTATGACAGATACGCAGTATTTT.

This chain joins TRBV9 and TRBJ2-3; TRBD2 might be the D (5 bases). V was clipped by 2 bases and J by 6 bases, with 16 bases between them. CDR1 and CDR2 (germline): SGDLS, YYNGEE. The CDR3 sequence is 15 residues long. The CDR3 region is CASSVEERPGDTQYF. DNA for the CDR3: TGTGCCAGCAGCGTTGAGGAGCGGCCCGGGGATACGCAGTATTTT.

This rearrangement joins TRBV11-2 to TRBJ1-4; perhaps TRBD1 as D (5 bases). Germline assignment: CDR1 SGHAT and CDR2 FQNNGV. Deletions cut 5 bases from V and 5 bases from J, with 12 bases between. The CDR3 covers 14 residues. CDR3 sequence reads: CASSPTTGNEKLFF. CDR3 nucleotides: TGTGCCAGCAGCCCAACCACAGGAAATGAAAAACTGTTTTTT.

The V and J genes are TRBV28 and TRBJ1-1; D is unresolved. CDR1 is MDHEN and CDR2 is SYDVKM in the germline V gene. V lost 6 bases and J lost 10, with 12 bases in between. There are 11 residues in the CDR3. CDR3 DNA sequence: TGTGCCAGCAGACGTAGGTCGTCAGCTTTCTTT. Its translation is CASRRRSSAFF.

The chain combines TRBV12-1 with TRBJ2-3. TRBV12-1 corresponds to a pseudogene. CDR3 length equals 14 residues. CDR3 DNA sequence: TGTGCCAGCAGCCCCCGGAACCTAACAGATACGCAGTATTTT. This codes for CASSPRNLTDTQYF.

This clone showed up just a few times. The chain couples TRBV2 to TRBJ2-3; weak D call: TRBD2 (6 bases). CDR1 is SNHLY, CDR2 FYNNEI, per germline. The CDR3 spans 16 residues. Trimming shortened V by 8 bases and J by 0 bases, and 18 bases separated the two germline ends. CDR3 nucleotide sequence: TGTGCCAGCGGTGGTCGTGGGGGGACTAGCACAGATACGCAGTATTTT. Its translation: CASGGRGGTSTDTQYF.

The V gene is TRBV5-6, the J gene TRBJ2-4; D is possibly TRBD1 or TRBD2 (5 bases each). The CDR3 is 14 residues long. Deletions cut 5 bases from V and 1 base from J, with 10 bases between. Germline lookup yields CDR1 SGHDT and CDR2 YYEEEE. The CDR3 is CASRLWGAKNIQYF. CDR3 sequence (DNA): TGTGCCAGCAGGTTGTGGGGGGCCAAAAACATTCAGTACTTC.

CDR3 protein: CASSEYGQETQYF. As DNA, the CDR3 is TGTGCCAGCAGTGAATACGGGCAAGAGACCCAGTACTTC. The chain links TRBV25-1 to TRBJ2-5; D not certain. The germline V and J ends were trimmed by 0 bases and 2 bases, with 4 bases remaining between them. The CDR3 is 13 residues long. Germline CDR1 and CDR2: MGHDK and SYGVNS.

There are a few counts of this clone. J is TRBJ1-4 and V is TRBV18, with D possibly matching TRBD1 (5 bases). Germline V gene sequence: CDR1 KGHSH, CDR2 LQKENI. The CDR3 is 14 amino acids. V lost 4 bases, J lost 6 bases, and 12 bases lay in between. CDR3 coding DNA: TGTGCCAGCTCACGTGGGGCAGCAGATGAAAAACTGTTTTTT. It yields the protein CASSRGAADEKLFF.

This chain links TRBV7-2 with TRBJ2-2; D is unclear. Per the germline V gene, CDR1 is SGHTA and CDR2 is FQGNSA. Trimming removed 0 bases from V and 4 bases from J, with 15 bases in between. This CDR3 spans 17 amino acids. In DNA, the CDR3 is TGTGCCAGCAGCTTAGCGATTGGGATCTCTCGCACCGGGGAGCTGTTTTTT. Amino acids: CASSLAIGISRTGELFF.

The chain combines TRBV25-1 with TRBJ2-1, with 9 positions matching TRBD1. This CDR3 is built from 11 residues. J lost 14 bases, V lost 3 bases, and 2 bases had no gene match. The germline CDR1 and CDR2 sequences are MGHDK and SYGVNS. The CDR3 DNA sequence: TGTGCCAGCAGTGACAGGGACAGGGAGTTCTTC. This encodes CASSDRDREFF.

Remarks on this clone: One end of the junction fails to match germline, which may point to a read error. The chain employs TRBV7-2 and TRBJ2-1; the D is unclear. The CDR3 has 13 residues. Germline assignment: CDR1 SGHTA and CDR2 FQGNSA. The CDR3 DNA is TGTGCCAGCAGCCTAGGCTCCTACAATGAGCAGCTCTTC. Its protein is CASSLGSYNEQLF.

V gene TRBV18 combines with J gene TRBJ1-1; weak D call: TRBD1 (6 bases). Trimming took 3 bases from V and 0 from J, leaving 11 bases between them. The CDR3 loop spans 15 amino acids. Germline V gives CDR1 KGHSH, CDR2 LQKENI. The CDR3 spells CASSPGQQMNTEAFF. CDR3 bases: TGTGCCAGCTCACCCGGACAGCAAATGAACACTGAAGCTTTCTTT.